This T cell receptor (beta chain) was observed in a study of blood T cells in healthy people across ages. Study-level points and caveats: TCR beta diversity was tightly associated with the proportion of naive T cells. Per million T cells, TCR beta diversity dropped about linearly as age rose.

Regarding this clonotype: The antigen is not known.

For the second PCR, which ran for about 7 to 12 cycles, a sample-barcoded 5' primer and a J-beta primer mix were used. A tag from a template-switch adaptor with 12 random nucleotides marked each cDNA molecule. CDR3-containing paired-end reads numbering at least 2.5 million came from each sample. TCRdb recomputed calls from the 5' RACE reads with MiXCR, one row per CDR3 protein. The sample carries approximately 800,000 distinct CDR3 sequences, more than 25% recorded once. Looked up from germline, CDR1 is SQVTM and CDR2 is ANQGSEA. Germline trimming cut 6 bases from V and 10 bases from J; bases unmatched to any gene: 10. The CDR3 has 14 residues. This sample also belongs to another study, concerning T cells of mothers and their children.

Sequenced material: blood. The genes are TRBV29-1 and TRBJ2-1; 12 nucleotides match TRBD2. This receptor was obtained from a boy aged 5 to 17 in good health. The CDR3 DNA sequence: TGCAGCGTAGGGGGACTAGCGGGTCCCAGGGAGCAGTTCTTC. Amino acid sequence: CSVGGLAGPREQFF.